The source of this T cell receptor (beta chain) is a study of cytomegalovirus exposure and HLA in healthy donors. Across the study: Among the roughly 370 genotyped donors, approximately 82% were placed in the Caucasian-associated ancestry cluster. General study points: The authors later found most CMV-associated TCR beta chains appeared HLA-restricted.

The PCR ran on 60 Vbeta and 13 Jbeta primers. Only in-frame clones appear in the TCRdb table, and some are missing; sequencing was by immunoSEQ multiplex PCR. The sample holds some 170,000 clones, 80% seen once. Concerning this clone itself: Antigen: not known.

The CDR3 covers 12 residues. Trimming took off 6 bases at V and 2 bases at J, with 7 bases between the two ends. The germline V gene has CDR1 SGHDN and CDR2 FVKESK. Each donor was nominally healthy when sampled (though unrecorded immune exposures were likely). The sequenced sample was PBMCs. The TCR sequence derives from a woman in her forties or fifties in good health and CMV-seronegative. V usage is TRBV14 and J usage is TRBJ2-5, with D possibly being TRBD1 (6 bases). CDR3 nucleotides: TGTGCCAGCAGTGGACAGCAAGAGACCCAGTACTTC. Amino acids: CASSGQQETQYF.